The 2 T cell receptor beta chains listed next were all sequenced from one sample in a study of glioma-infiltrating T cells. TCR alpha and beta CDR3 regions were amplified from RNA using iRepertoire nested multiplex PCR. TCRdb re-derived calls from the multiplex PCR reads in MiXCR, one entry per CDR3 protein. The sample includes about 110,000 distinct CDR3 sequences, around a quarter of them seen just once. The sample taken for sequencing was glioma tissue, nonneoplastic brain tissue, or PBMCs (not recorded which). Receptors were obtained from a human donor with low-grade glioma or glioblastoma, undergoing nonglioma brain surgery, or in good health (not recorded which).

This clonotype was observed many times. V gene TRBV4-1 combines with J gene TRBJ2-3; 7 bases fit TRBD2. V gave up 4 bases and J gave up 5 bases; unmatched junction bases: 9. The CDR3 is 15 amino acids. The germline V gene encodes CDR1 MGHRA and CDR2 YSYEKL. Here the CDR3 reads CASSPLGGRGDTQYF. The CDR3 DNA reads TGCGCCAGCAGCCCTTTAGGCGGGAGAGGAGATACGCAGTATTTT.

As to this clonotype: The limits of the CDR3 on the DNA are not certain, so only TCRdb's listed CDR3 is given. The chain combines TRBV6-1 with TRBJ1-3. Germline values: CDR1 MNHNS, CDR2 SASEGT. Inclusive of both ends, the CDR3 amounts to 15 amino acids. This CDR3 reads CSRGQVFWPGTTIYF.